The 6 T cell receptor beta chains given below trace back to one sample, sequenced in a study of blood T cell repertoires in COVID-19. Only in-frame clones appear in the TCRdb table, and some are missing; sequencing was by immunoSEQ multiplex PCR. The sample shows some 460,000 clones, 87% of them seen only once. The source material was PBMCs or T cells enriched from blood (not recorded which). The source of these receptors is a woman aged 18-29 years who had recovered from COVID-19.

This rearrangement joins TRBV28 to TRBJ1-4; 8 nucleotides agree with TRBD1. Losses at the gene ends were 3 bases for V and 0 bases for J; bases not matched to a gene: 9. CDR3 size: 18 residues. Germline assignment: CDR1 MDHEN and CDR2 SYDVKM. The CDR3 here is CASSFTGTGVTTNEKLFF. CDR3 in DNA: TGTGCCAGCAGTTTCACAGGGACAGGAGTAACAACTAATGAAAAACTGTTTTTT.

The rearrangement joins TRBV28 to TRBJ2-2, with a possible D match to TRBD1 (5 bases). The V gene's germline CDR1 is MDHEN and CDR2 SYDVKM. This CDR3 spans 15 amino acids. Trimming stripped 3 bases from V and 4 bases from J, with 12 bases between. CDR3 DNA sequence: TGTGCCAGCAGTTTGTTGGGGCGCGGCACCGGGGAGCTGTTTTTT. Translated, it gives CASSLLGRGTGELFF.

The CDR3 coding sequence is TGTGCTTCGGACCAGGGGGCTAATCAGCCCCAGCATTTT. The encoded protein is CASDQGANQPQHF. The chain employs TRBV30 and TRBJ1-5; TRBD1 aligns across 8 bases. The CDR3 length is 13 residues. Germline assignment: CDR1 GTSNPN and CDR2 SVGIG (reference sequence).

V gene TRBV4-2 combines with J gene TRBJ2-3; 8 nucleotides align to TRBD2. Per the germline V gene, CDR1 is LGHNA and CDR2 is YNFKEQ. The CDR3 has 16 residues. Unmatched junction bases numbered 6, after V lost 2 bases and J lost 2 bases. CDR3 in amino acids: CASSQLTGGATDTQYF. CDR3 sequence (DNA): TGTGCCAGCAGCCAATTAACGGGGGGGGCCACAGATACGCAGTATTTT.

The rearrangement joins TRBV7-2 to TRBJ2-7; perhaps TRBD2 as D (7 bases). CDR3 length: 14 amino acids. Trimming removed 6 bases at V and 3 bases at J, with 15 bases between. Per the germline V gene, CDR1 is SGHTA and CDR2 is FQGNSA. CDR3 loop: CASRGGQVFYEQYF. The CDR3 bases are TGTGCCAGCAGGGGGGGGCAGGTATTCTACGAGCAGTACTTC.

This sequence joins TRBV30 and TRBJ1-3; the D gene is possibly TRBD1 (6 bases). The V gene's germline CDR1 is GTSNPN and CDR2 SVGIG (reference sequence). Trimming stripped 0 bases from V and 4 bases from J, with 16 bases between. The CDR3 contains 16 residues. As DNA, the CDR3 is TGTGCCTGGAGTGTAATGGACAGTGGAACCGGAAACACCATATATTTT. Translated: CAWSVMDSGTGNTIYF. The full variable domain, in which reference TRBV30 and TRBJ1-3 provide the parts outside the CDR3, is SQTIHQWPATLVQPVGSPLSLECTVEGTSNPNLYWYRQAAGRGLQLLFYSVGIGQISSEVPQNLSASRPQDRQFILSSKKLLLSDSGFYLCAWSVMDSGTGNTIYFGEGSWLTVV.